Shown below are 31 T cell receptor beta chains from a single sample sequenced in a study of blood T cell repertoires in COVID-19 (dated by TCRdb to about 2020). The library was built by means of the immunoSEQ multiplex PCR assay. TCRdb carries this immuneACCESS record with in-frame sequences only. Its versions omit some clonotypes, under half of them owing to an unresolved V gene in the studies checked, with the rest unexplained. Within this sample are roughly 31,000 clones, with 75% to 90% of them counted one time only. The ten largest clonotypes hold 15% to 20% of the sample. Sequences were obtained from peripheral blood. These receptors all stem from a man older than 75 with acute or convalescent COVID-19.

The V and J genes are TRBV28 and TRBJ2-5; maybe TRBD1 (6 bases). Trimming removed 2 bases from V and 4 bases from J, with 11 bases in between. The CDR3 is made up of 14 amino acids. Looked up from germline, CDR1 is MDHEN and CDR2 is SYDVKM. The CDR3 DNA is TGTGCCAGCAGTTTAACAGGGAGAGGAGAGACCCAGTACTTC. It codes for CASSLTGRGETQYF.

The rearrangement uses TRBV7-2 and TRBJ2-3, with 11 bases aligning to TRBD2. The germline gives CDR1 SGHTA, CDR2 FQGNSA. This CDR3 comprises 16 residues. J was trimmed by 9 bases and V by 1 base; bases with no gene match: 9. The CDR3 nucleotides read TGTGCCAGCAGCTTAGATAGCGGGGGGGGAGGAGGAACGCAGTATTTT. This translates into CASSLDSGGGGGTQYF.

The J gene is TRBJ1-4, the V gene TRBV6-5; weak D call: TRBD1 (6 bases). Germline V lookup: CDR1 MNHEY, CDR2 SVGAGI. The CDR3 runs to 15 residues. The V end lost 6 bases, the J end lost 13 bases, and 24 bases lay between the germline ends. The CDR3 spells CASRPRGGLREGLFF. The CDR3 DNA is TGTGCCAGCAGGCCCCGGGGGGGGCTGAGAGAAGGACTGTTTTTT.

The chain couples TRBV5-1 to TRBJ2-3; TRBD1 matches at 10 bases. Trimming took 7 bases from V and 3 from J; bases not matched to a gene: 5. Germline V lookup: CDR1 SGHRS, CDR2 YFSETQ. This CDR3 comprises 14 residues. Written as DNA, the CDR3 is TGCGCCAGCCTTCGGACAGGGGGAACAGATACGCAGTATTTT. It encodes CASLRTGGTDTQYF. Full variable domain (outside the CDR3, taken from reference TRBV5-1 and TRBJ2-3): KAGVTQTPRYLIKTRGQQVTLSCSPISGHRSVSWYQQTPGQGLQFLFEYFSETQRNKGNFPGRFSGRQFSNSRSEMNVSTLELGDSALYLCASLRTGGTDTQYFGPGTRLTVL.

The chain employs TRBV14 and TRBJ1-3, with 7 bases matching TRBD1. Germline V CDR1 and CDR2: SGHDN, FVKESK. The CDR3 totals 15 residues. V shed 3 bases and J 0 bases; nucleotides not matched to a gene: 2. CDR3 loop: CASSQGQSSGNTIYF. CDR3 nucleotide sequence: TGTGCCAGCAGCCAGGGACAGAGCTCTGGAAACACCATATATTTT.

V usage is TRBV5-4 and J usage is TRBJ2-3, with D possibly being TRBD2 (6 bases). The CDR3 has 15 residues. V lost 0 bases to trimming and J lost 3 bases, with 11 bases between them. From germline, CDR1 is SGHNT and CDR2 YYREEE (reference sequence). DNA of the CDR3: TGTGCCAGCAGCTTGGAGCCAGGGAGGACAGATACGCAGTATTTT. Its translation: CASSLEPGRTDTQYF.

This clone was counted a single time. The rearrangement links TRBV6-5 to TRBJ1-6, with D perhaps matching TRBD1 (6 bases). V gave up 6 bases and J gave up 5 bases, with 14 bases separating them. This CDR3 has 15 amino acids. CDR1 and CDR2 (germline): MNHEY, SVGAGI. This CDR3 reads CASRSGGRDNSPLHF. The CDR3 coding sequence is TGTGCCAGCAGGTCGGGGGGCCGGGATAATTCACCCCTCCACTTT.

The V gene is TRBV19, the J gene TRBJ1-4; 8 bases map to TRBD1. V lost 5 bases and J lost 8; bases outside the gene matches: 13. This CDR3 has 16 residues. Germline assignment: CDR1 LNHDA and CDR2 SQIVND (reference sequence). Here the CDR3 DNA reads TGTGCCAGTAGTGCCCTACGGACAGGGTTAAAGGAAAAACTGTTTTTT. It translates to CASSALRTGLKEKLFF.

The V gene is TRBV7-9, the J gene TRBJ2-1, with 9 bases lining up with TRBD1. Germline V gene lookup returns CDR1 SEHNR and CDR2 FQNEAQ (reference sequence). This CDR3 contains 17 residues. Trimming cost V 5 bases and J 6 bases; bases outside gene matches: 14. The CDR3: CASSKRGGTGFSNEQFF. The CDR3 DNA is TGTGCCAGCAGCAAGAGGGGTGGGACAGGGTTCTCCAATGAGCAGTTCTTC.

The chain uses TRBV5-4 and TRBJ2-6; 12 nucleotides align to TRBD1. The germline V gene has CDR1 SGHNT and CDR2 YYREEE (reference sequence). The CDR3 covers 18 residues. J was trimmed by 3 bases and V by 3 bases; bases with no gene match: 7. For the CDR3, the DNA is TGTGCCAGCAGCTCCGGGACAGGGGGCTTTCGTGGGGCCAACGTCCTGACTTTC. Amino acid sequence: CASSSGTGGFRGANVLTF.

The chain links TRBV7-9 to TRBJ2-7; D may be TRBD2 (8 bases). The ends were cut back, 3 bases at V and 4 bases at J, with 16 bases in the middle. The germline CDR1 and CDR2 sequences are SEHNR and FQNEAQ (reference sequence). The CDR3 consists of 15 residues. CDR3 coding DNA: TGTGCCAGCAGCTTCCCGGGAGGGGGCGTTTACGAGCAGTACTTC. This codes for CASSFPGGGVYEQYF.

This chain connects TRBV24-1 to TRBJ2-3; TRBD1 matches at 10 bases. V was pared by 6 bases and J by 4 bases, with 9 bases of the junction left unmatched. Germline loops: CDR1 KGHDR, CDR2 SFDVKD. This CDR3 contains 16 residues. CDR3 nucleotide sequence: TGTGCCACCAGTAACCGGGACAGGGGAGCTGCAGATACGCAGTATTTT. It specifies CATSNRDRGAADTQYF.

V and J are TRBV4-2 and TRBJ1-6, with a tentative D call TRBD1 (5 bases). The CDR3 loop spans 16 amino acids. Trimming left V 3 bases short and J 7 bases short, with 16 bases between. Germline assignment: CDR1 LGHNA and CDR2 YNFKEQ. This CDR3 reads CASSQKRQGGNSPLHF. CDR3 sequence (DNA): TGTGCCAGCAGCCAGAAGCGCCAGGGTGGCAATTCACCCCTCCACTTT.

This chain uses TRBV29-1 with TRBJ1-1; 8 bases line up with TRBD1. V lost 7 bases to trimming and J lost 3 bases; unmatched junction nucleotides: 4. Per the germline V gene, CDR1 is SQVTM and CDR2 is ANQGSEA. The CDR3 is 12 amino acids. The CDR3 loop is CSAGGLDTEAFF. The CDR3 DNA follows: TGCAGCGCAGGGGGCCTGGACACTGAAGCTTTCTTT. The whole variable domain, filled in from reference TRBV29-1 and TRBJ1-1, reads SAVISQKPSRDICQRGTSLTIQCQVDSQVTMMFWYRQQPGQSLTLIATANQGSEATYESGFVIDKFPISRPNLTFSTLTVSNMSPEDSSIYLCSAGGLDTEAFFGQGTRLTVV.

This chain joins TRBV7-3 and TRBJ2-3; D might be TRBD1 (5 bases). The CDR3 runs to 15 residues. Trimming shortened V by 1 base and J by 2 bases, and 10 bases separated the two germline ends. Germline assignment: CDR1 SGHTA and CDR2 FQGTGA. As DNA, the CDR3 is TGTGCCAGCAGCTTAATTTCAGGGTTCACAGATACGCAGTATTTT. Its protein is CASSLISGFTDTQYF.

The V and J genes are TRBV5-1 and TRBJ1-4; perhaps TRBD1 as D (5 bases). Trimming took 4 bases from V and 8 from J, leaving 12 bases between them. The CDR3 totals 13 residues. CDR1 SGHRS and CDR2 YFSETQ come from the germline V gene. This CDR3 is CASSPGGLEKLFF. Written as DNA, the CDR3 is TGCGCCAGCAGCCCCGGGGGGTTGGAAAAACTGTTTTTT. Full variable domain (outside the CDR3, taken from reference TRBV5-1 and TRBJ1-4): KAGVTQTPRYLIKTRGQQVTLSCSPISGHRSVSWYQQTPGQGLQFLFEYFSETQRNKGNFPGRFSGRQFSNSRSEMNVSTLELGDSALYLCASSPGGLEKLFFGSGTQLSVL.

CDR3 protein: CASSPFQGGEQYF. The CDR3 nucleotides are TGTGCCAGCAGCCCCTTTCAGGGCGGCGAGCAGTACTTC. The chain is built from TRBV2 and TRBJ2-7, with a possible D match to TRBD1 (5 bases). The V end lost 6 bases, the J end lost 6 bases, and 15 bases lay between the germline ends. CDR3 length: 13 residues. Germline lookup yields CDR1 SNHLY and CDR2 FYNNEI. Full variable domain (remainder filled in from reference TRBV2 and TRBJ2-7): EPEVTQTPSHQVTQMGQEVILRCVPISNHLYFYWYRQILGQKVEFLVSFYNNEISEKSEIFDDQFSVERPDGSNFTLKIRSTKLEDSAMYFCASSPFQGGEQYFGPGTRLTVT.

This chain connects TRBV27 to TRBJ2-1; TRBD1 matches 7 bases. Trimming at V came to 5 bases and at J to 2 bases, leaving 9 bases not matched to a gene. Looked up from germline, CDR1 is MNHEY and CDR2 is SMNVEV (reference sequence). There are 16 residues in the CDR3. The chain's CDR3 is CASSVSRTGPYNEQFF. For the CDR3, the DNA is TGTGCCAGCAGTGTTTCTCGGACAGGACCCTACAATGAGCAGTTCTTC.

For the CDR3, the DNA is TGCGCCAGCAGCTTCTTCCCTGGAGTTCAGCCCCAGCATTTT. Protein product: CASSFFPGVQPQHF. This chain links TRBV5-1 with TRBJ1-5, with D unresolved. In germline, CDR1 is SGHRS, CDR2 YFSETQ. The V end was cut by 2 bases, the J end by 6 bases, with 12 bases between. There are 14 residues in the CDR3.

The V call is TRBV3-1 (or the pseudogene TRBV3-2), the J call TRBJ2-7; maybe TRBD1 (6 bases). V shed 7 bases and J shed 6 bases, with 13 bases lying between them. CDR1 is LGHDT, CDR2 YNNKEL, per germline (reference sequence). This CDR3 comprises 12 residues. The CDR3: CASTSTGSEQYF. The CDR3 bases are TGTGCCAGCACCAGCACAGGGTCCGAGCAGTACTTC.

J is TRBJ2-2 and V is TRBV11-3; 10 bases match TRBD1. Germline assignment: CDR1 SGHNT and CDR2 YENEEA. J was trimmed by 5 bases and V by 6 bases; bases with no gene match: 6. CDR3 length: 15 amino acids. CDR3: CASSWTGGFTGELFF. CDR3 bases: TGTGCCAGCAGTTGGACAGGGGGTTTTACCGGGGAGCTGTTTTTT.

The V gene is TRBV19, the J gene TRBJ1-6; no definite D call. The length of the CDR3 is 14 residues. V was cut by 3 bases and J by 7 bases, with 10 bases left in between. Looked up from germline, CDR1 is LNHDA and CDR2 is SQIVND (reference sequence). The CDR3 protein is CASSINGRNSPLHF. The CDR3 region has the DNA TGTGCCAGTAGTATTAACGGTCGGAATTCACCCCTCCACTTT.

The rearrangement joins TRBV7-8 to TRBJ1-5; no clear D. Trimming cost V 1 base and J 4 bases, with 8 bases left between them. Germline values: CDR1 SGHVS, CDR2 FQNEAQ. This CDR3 spans 14 amino acids. CDR3 residues: CASSLGHPNQPQHF. The CDR3 bases are TGTGCCAGCAGCTTAGGGCACCCGAATCAGCCCCAGCATTTT.

This clone was seen a single time. The chain is built from TRBV7-3 and TRBJ1-1; D remains unclear. V dropped 4 bases and J dropped 4 bases, with 13 bases sitting between them. Germline CDR1 is SGHTA and CDR2 is FQGTGA. This CDR3 comprises 14 residues. As DNA, the CDR3 is TGTGCCAGCAGCTCACTAAATATAGGCACTGAAGCTTTCTTT. This gives the protein CASSSLNIGTEAFF.

The genes are TRBV30 and TRBJ1-2, with 9 nucleotides matching TRBD1. Germline V CDR1 and CDR2: GTSNPN, SVGIG (reference sequence). This CDR3 region has 13 residues. After removal of 8 bases from V and 4 bases from J, the junction contained 8 bases not matched to a gene. The chain's CDR3 is CAGYRGRGYGYTF. DNA for the CDR3: TGTGCCGGATACAGGGGGCGCGGCTATGGCTACACCTTC.

The rearrangement joins TRBV27 to TRBJ1-6; 9 bases fit TRBD1. The CDR3 is 16 residues long. The V and J ends lost 4 bases and 6 bases, in that order; junction bases with no gene match: 7. Per the germline V gene, CDR1 is MNHEY and CDR2 is SMNVEV (reference sequence). This CDR3 is CASSSGTGWSNSPLHF. CDR3 coding DNA: TGTGCCAGCAGTTCCGGGACAGGGTGGAGTAATTCACCCCTCCACTTT.

This rearrangement joins TRBV5-1 to TRBJ1-2; the D is unclear. The CDR3 covers 14 residues. V was shortened by 7 bases and J by 8 bases, with 21 bases between the two germline ends. CDR1 is SGHRS and CDR2 is YFSETQ in the germline V gene. DNA of the CDR3: TGCGCCAGCCACACCGGGGAGGATAGTCGAGGCTACACCTTC. As protein: CASHTGEDSRGYTF. The complete variable domain, with remaining parts taken from reference TRBV5-1 and TRBJ1-2, reads KAGVTQTPRYLIKTRGQQVTLSCSPISGHRSVSWYQQTPGQGLQFLFEYFSETQRNKGNFPGRFSGRQFSNSRSEMNVSTLELGDSALYLCASHTGEDSRGYTFGSGTRLTVV.

This clone came up a few times. The rearrangement links TRBV11-2 to TRBJ2-7; 11 bases map to TRBD2. The CDR3 sequence is 14 residues long. Germline lookup yields CDR1 SGHAT and CDR2 FQNNGV. Germline trimming cut 6 bases from V and 4 bases from J; bases unmatched to any gene: 5. The CDR3 loop is CASSRLAGLYEQYF. The CDR3 DNA follows: TGTGCCAGCAGTAGACTAGCGGGGCTTTACGAGCAGTACTTC.

V usage is TRBV6-5 and J usage is TRBJ2-1; tentative D call: TRBD1 (5 bases). The germline V and J ends were trimmed by 6 bases and 6 bases, with 15 bases remaining between them. Germline V lookup: CDR1 MNHEY, CDR2 SVGAGI. The CDR3 extends over 14 amino acids. CDR3 in amino acids: CASRSGASGNEQFF. In DNA, the CDR3 is TGTGCCAGCAGAAGTGGGGCTAGTGGCAATGAGCAGTTCTTC.

J is TRBJ2-1 and V is TRBV6-5; 10 bases agree with TRBD2. CDR1 and CDR2 from the germline V gene are MNHEY and SVGAGI. This CDR3 has 15 residues. The J segment lost 3 bases and the V segment lost 6 bases, leaving 5 bases of the junction unmatched. The CDR3 nucleotides read TGTGCCAGCAGCCTCGGACTAGCGGTCTACAATGAGCAGTTCTTC. This sequence encodes CASSLGLAVYNEQFF.

The chain combines TRBV5-1 with TRBJ2-7, with 7 bases lining up with TRBD1. V was clipped by 4 bases and J by 3 bases; unmatched bases: 7. The germline V gene has CDR1 SGHRS and CDR2 YFSETQ. The CDR3 extends over 14 amino acids. CDR3 sequence: CASSPLDRNYEQYF. The CDR3 bases are TGCGCCAGCAGCCCGCTGGACAGGAACTACGAGCAGTACTTC.